This T cell receptor beta chain was retrieved from a study of breast tumors, draining lymph nodes, adjacent tissues. TCRdb re-analysed the multiplex PCR reads in MiXCR, keeping a single row per CDR3 protein. The repertoire consists of around 140,000 distinct CDR3 sequences, with about 22% occurring once and the leading ten covering 2.6%. Samples came from axillary lymph nodes draining the breast cancer. The CDR3 has 16 residues. CDR1 and CDR2 (germline): DFQATT, SNEGSKA (reference sequence). J was trimmed by 5 bases and V by 6 bases; bases with no gene match: 17. With respect to this clonotype: Its antigen is still unknown.

Whole-study findings and limits: Tumor repertoires ranked between lymph nodes and nontumor tissue in diversity, with V and J gene preferences. Luminal-like breast cancer showed significantly higher tumor–nontumor repertoire similarity than basal-like. That most tumor T cells come from lymph nodes remained unproven.

This receptor was taken from a female donor with breast cancer. Some clones in this sample may be carry-over from other donors' samples. Sequencing used axillary lymph node tissue. The V and J genes are TRBV20-1 and TRBJ2-5; 8 nucleotides agree with TRBD2. This chain's CDR3 is CSARGASLAAKETQYF. Here the CDR3 DNA reads TGCAGTGCGAGGGGGGCATCACTAGCGGCTAAGGAGACCCAGTACTTC.